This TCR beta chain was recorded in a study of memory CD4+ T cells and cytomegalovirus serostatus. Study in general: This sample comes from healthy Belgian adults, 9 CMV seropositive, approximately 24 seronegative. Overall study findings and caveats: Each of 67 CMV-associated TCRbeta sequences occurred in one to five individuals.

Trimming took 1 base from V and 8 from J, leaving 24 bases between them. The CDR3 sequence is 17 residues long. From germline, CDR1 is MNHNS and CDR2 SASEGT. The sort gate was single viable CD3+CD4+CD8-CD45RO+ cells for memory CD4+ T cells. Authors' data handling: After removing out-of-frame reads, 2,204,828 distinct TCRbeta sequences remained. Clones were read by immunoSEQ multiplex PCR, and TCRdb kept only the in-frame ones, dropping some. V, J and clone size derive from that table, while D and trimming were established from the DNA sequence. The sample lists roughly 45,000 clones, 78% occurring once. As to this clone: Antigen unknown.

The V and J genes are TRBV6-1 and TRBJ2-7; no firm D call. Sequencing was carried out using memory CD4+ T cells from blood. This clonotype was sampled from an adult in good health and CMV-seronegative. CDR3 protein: CASSEVATRFSTPQQYF. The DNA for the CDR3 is TGTGCCAGCAGTGAAGTCGCGACAAGATTTAGCACCCCACAGCAGTACTTC.